The rows below give T cell receptor beta chains drawn from one sample of a study of spatial heterogeneity in lung cancer. TCRdb fed the 5' RACE reads into MiXCR, producing one record per CDR3 protein. The sample has about 47,000 distinct CDR3 sequences, approximately 12% seen once. The starting material was PBMCs, obtained at follow-up. The receptors were gathered from a male donor with early-stage non-small cell lung cancer. Both conserved end residues are part of each CDR3. Fields, in order: D gene, CDR3 length, clone size, V gene, J gene, CDR3 protein, CDR3 DNA. A D gene is named only where the DNA matches it firmly. Rows may omit the clone size; those that give it use once, few, many or a size class.

>TRBD1|19|few|TRBV12-3/TRBV12-4|TRBJ1-3
CASSPVPGQGRGSGNTIYF
TGTGCCAGCAGTCCAGTCCCGGGACAGGGAAGAGGGTCTGGAAACACCATATATTTT
>TRBD1|14|few|TRBV11-2|TRBJ2-1
CASSSRGQGHEQFF
TGTGCCAGCAGCTCCCGAGGACAGGGCCATGAGCAGTTCTTC
>.|14|many|TRBV7-2|TRBJ2-5
CASSLGGSAATQYF
TGTGCCAGCAGCTTAGGAGGGTCCGCCGCGACCCAGTACTTC
>.|15|many|TRBV14|TRBJ1-2
CASSRGGWASYGYTF
TGTGCCAGCAGCCGCGGCGGCTGGGCCAGCTATGGCTACACCTTC
>.|14|.|TRBV5-5|TRBJ2-2
CASSLEGPTGELFF
TGTGCCAGCAGCTTGGAGGGGCCCACCGGGGAGCTGTTTTTT
>.|13|many|TRBV7-9|TRBJ1-2
CASSLRQAYGYTF
TGTGCCAGCAGCTTACGGCAGGCCTATGGCTACACCTTC
>.|13|many|TRBV29-1|TRBJ2-3
CSVEPGDTDTQYF
TGCAGCGTTGAACCGGGAGACACAGATACGCAGTATTTT
>.|15|.|TRBV7-9|TRBJ1-1
CASSPIAGPNTEAFF
TGTGCCAGCAGTCCCATAGCGGGGCCGAACACTGAAGCTTTCTTT
>.|15|many|TRBV6-1|TRBJ2-1
CASSDYRDNHNEQFF
TGTGCCAGCAGTGACTACCGGGACAACCACAATGAGCAGTTCTTC
>TRBD1|14|many|TRBV19|TRBJ1-4
CASSPTGGLEKLFF
TGTGCCAGTAGCCCAACAGGGGGGTTAGAAAAACTGTTTTTT
>.|15|few|TRBV19|TRBJ1-2
CASSIVRAAPYGYTF
TGTGCCAGTAGTATAGTCCGAGCTGCACCTTATGGCTACACCTTC
>.|18|many|TRBV18|TRBJ2-6
CASSPRQRSLSGANVLTF
TGTGCCAGCTCACCTCGGCAGCGGTCCCTTTCTGGGGCCAACGTCCTGACTTTC
>TRBD1|15|.|TRBV11-3|TRBJ2-1
CASSESGQVYNEQFF
TGTGCCAGCAGCGAGTCTGGACAGGTCTACAATGAGCAGTTCTTC
>TRBD1|14|few|TRBV6-5|TRBJ1-6
CASSYDRVNSPLHF
TGTGCCAGCAGTTACGACAGGGTCAATTCACCCCTCCACTTT
>TRBD2|17|few|TRBV6-1|TRBJ2-1
CASSERLAGVAYNEQFF
TGTGCCAGCAGTGAGAGGCTAGCGGGAGTTGCATACAATGAGCAGTTCTTC
>TRBD2|15|many|TRBV5-4|TRBJ2-1
CASSSSGTSGNEQFF
TGTGCCAGCAGCTCGTCCGGGACTAGCGGCAATGAGCAGTTCTTC
>.|13|few|TRBV12-3/TRBV12-4|TRBJ1-3
CASSSDRGNTIYF
TGTGCCAGCAGTTCTGACAGGGGAAACACCATATATTTT
>.|12|many|TRBV30|TRBJ1-5
CAWAGLNQPQHF
TGTGCCTGGGCCGGCCTCAATCAGCCCCAGCATTTT
>TRBD1|13|many|TRBV2|TRBJ1-1
CASSRDRARGAFF
TGTGCCAGCAGTCGAGACAGGGCCCGGGGAGCTTTCTTT
>.|15|many|TRBV20-1|TRBJ2-7
CSASPLRLPPYEQYF
TGCAGTGCTAGCCCCCTCAGACTACCCCCCTACGAGCAGTACTTC
>.|15|many|TRBV12-3/TRBV12-4|TRBJ2-5
CASSPGPRWGETQYF
TGTGCCAGCAGTCCTGGGCCACGGTGGGGGGAGACCCAGTACTTC
>.|13|few|TRBV23-1|TRBJ2-5
CASSQKQKETQYF
TGCGCCAGCAGTCAAAAACAGAAAGAGACCCAGTACTTC
>.|13|many|TRBV6-2/TRBV6-3|TRBJ2-7
CASSYSRSYEQYF
TGTGCCAGCAGTTACTCGAGGTCCTACGAGCAGTACTTC
>.|16|few|TRBV7-2|TRBJ2-7
CASSLSNRVSPYEQYF
TGTGCCAGCAGCTTAAGTAACAGGGTAAGCCCCTACGAGCAGTACTTC
>.|12|many|TRBV25-1|TRBJ2-4
CASSDNQLGQYF
TGTGCCAGCAGTGACAACCAGCTAGGGCAGTACTTC
>.|17|once|TRBV6-5|TRBJ2-1
CASSYSRPGASYNEQFF
TGTGCCAGCAGTTACTCGCGCCCGGGGGCCTCTTACAATGAGCAGTTCTTC